Listed below are T cell receptor beta chains from one sample, sequenced in a study of CD8+CD57+ T cells in acquired aplastic anemia. From the reads, TCRdb called clonotypes with MiXCR, one entry per CDR3 protein. Of about 150,000 distinct CDR3 sequences in the sample, less than 60% were seen once. The sequencing sample was made of sorted CD4+, CD8+, or CD8+CD57+ T cells (not recorded which) from PBMCs. These receptors all stem from a human donor with aplastic anemia. CDR3s include the opening cysteine and the closing phenylalanine or tryptophan. Only part of the rows carry a size: once, few, many, or a class if the clone is expanded.

j_gene,abundance,v_gene,CDR3aa
TRBJ2-5,few,TRBV24-1,CASSSLMGVQETQYF
TRBJ2-6,many,TRBV4-3,CASSLYLPGANVLTF
TRBJ2-1,many,TRBV12-3/TRBV12-4,CASSLRQGDEQFF
TRBJ2-1,many,TRBV6-5,CASSYQQYNEQFF
TRBJ2-1,-,TRBV7-2,CASSLGVGEQIF
TRBJ2-7,few,TRBV2,CASPAGQGATYEQYF
TRBJ1-1,many,TRBV12-3/TRBV12-4,CASVLGRGNTEAFF
TRBJ1-1,-,TRBV5-1,CASSAGGRYTEAFF
TRBJ1-5,-,TRBV12-3/TRBV12-4,CASSRQASNQPQHF
TRBJ2-1,few,TRBV12-3/TRBV12-4,CASSFATSGGQAYNEQFF
TRBJ1-5,-,TRBV4-2,CASSPWTGGVANQPQHF
TRBJ1-6,-,TRBV13,CASSVEGLRSLHF
TRBJ2-7,many,TRBV4-2,CASSQSLPGEEQYF
TRBJ2-5,-,TRBV2,CAREQGAIRETQYF
TRBJ2-3,many,TRBV20-1,CSARALQGAIPTFSTDTQYF
TRBJ1-2,many,TRBV11-1,CASSPPTAPALPNYGYTF
TRBJ2-5,many,TRBV4-3,CASSQDRRGNQETQYF
TRBJ2-5,-,TRBV2,CASSDDRGKTQYF
TRBJ1-3,many,TRBV6-1,CASSLTGSGNTIYF
TRBJ1-4,-,TRBV5-1,CASSLGKVNEKLFF
TRBJ1-2,many,TRBV19,CASSPGQGAYGYTF
TRBJ2-3,-,TRBV19,CASSWGQPTDTQYF
TRBJ1-1,-,TRBV10-3,CAIQAGGPNTEAFF
TRBJ2-3,-,TRBV4-2,CASSQDGSSGVADTQYF
TRBJ2-1,-,TRBV25-1,CASSAGQGGYNEQFF
TRBJ1-1,-,TRBV5-4,CASSKGQANTEAFF
TRBJ1-1,-,TRBV19,CASSFRHDMNTEAFF
TRBJ2-2,many,TRBV9,CASSPVRGRWDTGELFF
TRBJ2-5,-,TRBV5-6,CASSQDRAGETQYF
TRBJ2-7,many,TRBV3-1,CASSQDGIEQYF
TRBJ2-7,many,TRBV20-1,CSARERGQVGPEQYF
TRBJ1-5,-,TRBV19,CASSIREHQPQHF
TRBJ1-6,-,TRBV19,CASSPDTFNSPLHF
TRBJ1-6,few,TRBV10-3,CAISESTRGPSPLHF
TRBJ2-7,many,TRBV6-5,CASSSYLEEDSYEQYF
TRBJ1-1,-,TRBV19,CASQGYTEAFF
TRBJ2-5,-,TRBV20-1,CSASRREEGGETQYF
TRBJ1-2,many,TRBV4-3,CASSQDRGGYGYTF
TRBJ2-1,-,TRBV4-3,CASSPGTSGGGNEQFF
TRBJ1-1,many,TRBV4-3,CASSQSFRLSTEAFF
TRBJ2-2,many,TRBV18,CASSPPHTGELFF
TRBJ2-1,-,TRBV4-2,CASSQDVRGEQFF
TRBJ1-2,many,TRBV14,CASSHRNRYGYTF
TRBJ2-7,many,TRBV24-1,CATTSDFPLQDSYERYF
TRBJ2-2,-,TRBV4-2,CASSQDEEGDNTGELSF
TRBJ1-2,many,TRBV6-1,CASTSGAQHYGYTF
TRBJ1-3,-,TRBV2,CASGPGGFGNTIYF
TRBJ2-1,many,TRBV9,CASSRSGGAGEQFF
TRBJ2-6,once,TRBV5-1,CASSQEGGFSSGANVLTF
TRBJ2-3,many,TRBV20-1,CSARLGQSSTDTQYF
TRBJ2-7,many,TRBV5-5,CASSIRQYEQYF
TRBJ1-1,-,TRBV7-9,CASSPLKGVNAEAFF
TRBJ1-6,-,TRBV7-2,CASSLRQGDGSPLHF
TRBJ1-1,-,TRBV4-1,CASSQALQTLNTEAFF
TRBJ1-5,-,TRBV12-5,CASARDGNSNQPQHF
TRBJ2-3,-,TRBV19,CASSPLVGSGKTDTQYF
TRBJ1-2,-,TRBV6-2/TRBV6-3,CASGQTIGYTF
TRBJ1-2,many,TRBV5-1,CASSLKGGIRGYTF